A selection of T cell receptor beta chains follows, all from one sample in a study of early T cells in non-severe SARS-CoV-2 infection. A single record per CDR3 protein comes from TCRdb applying MiXCR to the 5' RACE reads. This table has 30,000 to 40,000 distinct CDR3 sequences, 7.9% appearing once. The sequenced sample was whole blood, obtained at baseline. The receptors here all came from an adult who was a healthcare worker with PCR-confirmed SARS-CoV-2 infection or an uninfected control (not recorded which). CDR3s include the opening cysteine and the closing phenylalanine or tryptophan. Fields, in order: CDR3 DNA, CDR3 protein, clone size, V gene, D gene, J gene. The D gene is left open where the match is weak. Not every row has a clone size; where given, it reads once, few, many or a size class.

CDR3nt: TGTGCCAGCAGCCCCGACAGGGGCTATTCACCCCTCCACTTT
CDR3aa: CASSPDRGYSPLHF
abundance: -
v_gene: TRBV3-1
d_gene: TRBD1
j_gene: TRBJ1-6

CDR3nt: TGCGCCAGCAGCCTATTACATCCGAGCTCCTACGAGCAGTACTTC
CDR3aa: CASSLLHPSSYEQYF
abundance: many
v_gene: TRBV4-1
d_gene: -
j_gene: TRBJ2-7

CDR3nt: TGTGCCAGCAGCTCAGGGACAGGGAAGTATGGCTACACCTTC
CDR3aa: CASSSGTGKYGYTF
abundance: few
v_gene: TRBV7-9
d_gene: TRBD1
j_gene: TRBJ1-2

CDR3nt: TGCGCCAGCAGCCAATTGACAGGAGAGACCCAGTACTTC
CDR3aa: CASSQLTGETQYF
abundance: few
v_gene: TRBV4-3
d_gene: -
j_gene: TRBJ2-5

CDR3nt: TGTGCCAGCTCACTTGACAGGGCTGGGTACAATGAGCAGTTCTTC
CDR3aa: CASSLDRAGYNEQFF
abundance: -
v_gene: TRBV18
d_gene: TRBD1
j_gene: TRBJ2-1

CDR3nt: TGTGCCAGCAGCGTACTAATTGATACCGAGCAGTACTTC
CDR3aa: CASSVLIDTEQYF
abundance: few
v_gene: TRBV11-2
d_gene: -
j_gene: TRBJ2-7

CDR3nt: TGTGCCAGCAGTCCGGGACAAAGCTCCTACAATGAGCAGTTCTTC
CDR3aa: CASSPGQSSYNEQFF
abundance: many
v_gene: TRBV27
d_gene: -
j_gene: TRBJ2-1

CDR3nt: TGTGCCAGCAGCCAAGGGACGGAGACGGGTGAAGAGACCCAGTACTTC
CDR3aa: CASSQGTETGEETQYF
abundance: many
v_gene: TRBV3-1
d_gene: -
j_gene: TRBJ2-5

CDR3nt: TGTGCCTGGAGTACTGGACAGTCAAACTATGGCTACACCTTC
CDR3aa: CAWSTGQSNYGYTF
abundance: -
v_gene: TRBV30
d_gene: -
j_gene: TRBJ1-2

CDR3nt: TGTGCCATCAGTGCCGGGGGGGGCACTGAAGCTTTCTTT
CDR3aa: CAISAGGGTEAFF
abundance: -
v_gene: TRBV10-3
d_gene: -
j_gene: TRBJ1-1

CDR3nt: TGCGCCAGCAGCCAAGATAGGGTCGCAGGGATTTCACCCCTCCACTTT
CDR3aa: CASSQDRVAGISPLHF
abundance: many
v_gene: TRBV4-3
d_gene: -
j_gene: TRBJ1-6

CDR3nt: TGTGCCAGCAGTCCGACTTCAGGGTATAGCAATCAGCCCCAGCATTTT
CDR3aa: CASSPTSGYSNQPQHF
abundance: many
v_gene: TRBV27
d_gene: -
j_gene: TRBJ1-5

CDR3nt: TGTGCCAGCCGTTCCGGGGGGCGGGACGAGCAGTACTTC
CDR3aa: CASRSGGRDEQYF
abundance: -
v_gene: TRBV28
d_gene: -
j_gene: TRBJ2-7

CDR3nt: TGCGCCAGCAGCCAAGAGCGGGTAGGGAATCAGCCCCAGCATTTT
CDR3aa: CASSQERVGNQPQHF
abundance: many
v_gene: TRBV4-1
d_gene: -
j_gene: TRBJ1-5

CDR3nt: TGTGCCAGCAGCTATTTCCGGGGACGGGCGAACACCGGGGAGCTGTTTTTT
CDR3aa: CASSYFRGRANTGELFF
abundance: -
v_gene: TRBV5-6
d_gene: -
j_gene: TRBJ2-2

CDR3nt: TGCGCCAGCAGCCAAGGATCTAGCGGGACTTACAATGAGCAGTTCTTC
CDR3aa: CASSQGSSGTYNEQFF
abundance: few
v_gene: TRBV4-3
d_gene: TRBD2
j_gene: TRBJ2-1

CDR3nt: TGTGCCAGCAGCTTGTACACAGATACGCAGTATTTT
CDR3aa: CASSLYTDTQYF
abundance: many
v_gene: TRBV11-2
d_gene: -
j_gene: TRBJ2-3

CDR3nt: TGTGCCAGCTCATCATCCGGGTCCTCCTACGAGCAGTACTTC
CDR3aa: CASSSSGSSYEQYF
abundance: many
v_gene: TRBV18
d_gene: -
j_gene: TRBJ2-7

CDR3nt: TGTGCCAGCAGCCAGGCTAATAGGGAGCAGTACTTC
CDR3aa: CASSQANREQYF
abundance: -
v_gene: TRBV7-9
d_gene: -
j_gene: TRBJ2-7

CDR3nt: TGTGCCACCTCTAACACAGATACGCAGTATTTT
CDR3aa: CATSNTDTQYF
abundance: -
v_gene: TRBV28
d_gene: -
j_gene: TRBJ2-3

CDR3nt: TGCGCCAGCAGCCGAGCCTCCCCGGCTAGCCAAGAGACCCAGTACTTC
CDR3aa: CASSRASPASQETQYF
abundance: few
v_gene: TRBV4-1
d_gene: -
j_gene: TRBJ2-5

CDR3nt: TGCGCCAGCAGTGTGGGCAACTACAATGAGCAGTTCTTC
CDR3aa: CASSVGNYNEQFF
abundance: -
v_gene: TRBV10-2
d_gene: -
j_gene: TRBJ2-1

CDR3nt: TGCGCCAGCAGCGAGCAGGGAGCGGGGGTCTACAATGAGCAGTTCTTC
CDR3aa: CASSEQGAGVYNEQFF
abundance: few
v_gene: TRBV5-1
d_gene: TRBD2
j_gene: TRBJ2-1

CDR3nt: TGCGCCAGCAGCCAAGTGGGACAGGGCGTAGGGGCAGATACGCAGTATTTT
CDR3aa: CASSQVGQGVGADTQYF
abundance: -
v_gene: TRBV4-1
d_gene: TRBD1
j_gene: TRBJ2-3

CDR3nt: TGTGCCAGTAGTTTAACAGGGCCCTACGAGCAGTACTTC
CDR3aa: CASSLTGPYEQYF
abundance: many
v_gene: TRBV19
d_gene: -
j_gene: TRBJ2-7